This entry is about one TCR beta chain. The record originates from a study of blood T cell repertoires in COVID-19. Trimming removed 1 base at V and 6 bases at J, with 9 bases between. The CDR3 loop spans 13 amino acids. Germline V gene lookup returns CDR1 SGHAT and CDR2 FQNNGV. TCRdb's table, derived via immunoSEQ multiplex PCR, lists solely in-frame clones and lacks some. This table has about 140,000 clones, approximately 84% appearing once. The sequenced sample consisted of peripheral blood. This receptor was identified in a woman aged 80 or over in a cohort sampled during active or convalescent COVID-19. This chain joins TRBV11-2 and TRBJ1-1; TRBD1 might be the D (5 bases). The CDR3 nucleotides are TGTGCCAGCAGCTTAGGGGGGGATCCTGAAGCTTTCTTT. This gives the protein CASSLGGDPEAFF.